The entry that follows covers one T cell receptor beta chain sequence. The target of this receptor is not known. One base away there is no much larger clone; base qualities are not given. Using the deep immunoSEQ assay, TCR CDR3 regions were amplified from genomic DNA by multiplex PCR. For each cell subset, the extracted genomic DNA was distributed evenly across all wells of several immunoSEQ 96-well plates, and each plate served as one replicate. Each replicate PCR for sorted subsets received around 210 ng genomic DNA, equal to tens of thousands of T cell genomes. Purified libraries were quantified with a Qubit 3.0 fluorometer, sized on a Bioanalyzer 2100, and re-quantified with the KAPA Library Quantification kit. Every immunoSEQ 96-well plate was sequenced on a dedicated single-read 150-cycle Illumina NextSeq 550 flow cell. The original pipeline was this. Because only junctional sequences without quality scores were contained in the immunoSEQ output, filtering matching that applied to full-length reads could not be performed. To assign V/J genes and CDR3, sequences were annotated using PyIR, a Python wrapper for IgBLAST v1.9, with IMGT germline references. Reads with weak V/J assignments (E-value above 1e-6), missing CDR3, stop codons, out-of-frame junctions, or ambiguous translated residues were removed. V3J clonotypes were defined as sequences sharing the same inferred V gene, J gene, and CDR3 amino acid sequence. Percentage overlap between repertoires was computed as shared unique clonotypes divided by the size of the smaller repertoire. RTK rarefaction, the Chao1 estimator, and Recon v2.1 estimates of unobserved clonotypes were used to assess repertoire richness. Generation probabilities for all TCRbeta clonotypes obtained by the gDNA method from several donors were computed using OLGA. This immuneACCESS table, as held by TCRdb, lists in-frame sequences with V and J called but not all clones. Of the missing ones, under half trace to an unresolved V gene in checked studies; the others have no known cause. The DNA gave D and trimming, while V, J and clone size come from that table. Recorded for this sample are around 1.9 million clones; roughly 95% of them occurred a single time. Roughly 1.7% of the sample rests with the top ten.

This entry is derived from a study of shared clonotypes between healthy human individuals (dated by TCRdb to about 2020). Some background on the complete study: The cohort comprised two women and a few men aged 18 to 49 years. For each donor, CD4 naive and CD4 memory were each run on three plates, CD8 naive on two plates, and CD8 memory on one plate. To estimate repertoire size and how much clonotype sharing occurs between individuals, the study deeply sequenced the blood TCR repertoires of five healthy adults. Libraries were prepared and TCR repertoires were sequenced by different laboratories using diverse techniques, in order to increase sequencing depth and limit assay-specific biases. Each donor's leukapheresis produced roughly between about 0.9 and 9.5 billion PBMCs.

CD8 naive samples were obtained by positive selection for CCR7 among CD45RO-negative cells, yielding a CD45RA+CCR7+ population from which TemRA cells were excluded. The donors were healthy, HIV-negative adults who had no recently reported acute infections or vaccinations. Every donor was a Caucasian adult living in Nashville, Tennessee, USA. Blood was obtained by leukapheresis, after which PBMCs were separated by Ficoll-Histopaque density gradient centrifugation and cryopreserved in liquid nitrogen vapor phase. Purity and quantity of every magnetically sorted T cell population were checked by analytical flow cytometry. Genomic DNA was isolated from every sorted fraction and measured by UV absorbance on a Nanodrop 2000c. General study outcomes and caveats: Even with the large sequencing depth, rarefaction of the sorted-subset datasets indicated that sequencing was incomplete. Based on pairwise subsampling, the degree of clonotype sharing among donors was expected to be affected by sequencing depth. Compared with non-shared clonotypes, clonotypes shared by all four sorted-subset donors had higher generation probabilities. Only blood was sampled, and tissue TCR repertoires likely differ from those in blood. Larger estimated clonotype richness was generally found for naive subsets than for memory subsets. Sharing across a few donors was observed for 5% to 6.5% of naive CD4, under 4% of naive CD8, around 2.5% of memory CD4, and roughly 0.43% of memory CD8 clonotypes. Because the study included a small number of donors, the genetic and exposure-history diversity represented was limited.

Sequencing was performed on naive CD8+ T cells from PBMCs. Reading the label with the study, this specimen's cell subset or site is: CD45RA+CCR7+. The clonotype comes from a man younger than 35 in good health. Some clones in this sample may be carry-over from other donors' samples.

The nucleotides read TGTGCCAGCAGCGGCACTAGCGGGAGGGGTTGGTACGAGCAGTACTTC. Translated, this is CASSGTSGRGWYEQYF. The chain links TRBV9 with TRBJ2-7; TRBD2 agrees with 13 junctional bases. The germline V gene encodes CDR1 SGDLS and CDR2 YYNGEE. The CDR3 sequence holds 16 residues, the cysteine and phenylalanine included. Of the read, only the CDR3 DNA is kept; its 48 bases are in frame from base 1. V ends up 3 bases short and J 4 bases short, with an unmatched junction base count of 7.